One T cell receptor (beta chain) is described in this entry. Antigen specificity is unknown. This entry is derived from a study of CD8+ T cells in alopecia areata. Regarding the study as a whole: Many expanded lesional clones persisted during tofacitinib (in both scalp and blood).

Following extraction, RNA underwent reverse transcription to cDNA, which served as the sequencing template. Measured with immunoSEQ multiplex PCR; TCRdb has only the in-frame clones, and not every one. Of about 200,000 clones listed, under 40% are singletons. Treatment specified: oral pan-JAK inhibitor, 5-10 mg twice daily. Sampling of alopecia areata patients yielded lesional scalp punch biopsies as well as peripheral blood. Cell sorting on a FACSAria was used to separate CD4+ and CD8+ T cells from the PBMCs. V lost 4 bases and J lost 5; bases outside the gene matches: 2. Germline V gives CDR1 MGHRA, CDR2 YSYEKL. The CDR3 extends over 14 amino acids.

Sequencing used CD4+ T cells sorted from blood, obtained at week 34, from a patient treated with tofacitinib. The chain carries TRBV4-1 and TRBJ2-5; 12 bases agree with TRBD2. This sequence was found in a human donor with alopecia areata. CDR3 amino acids: CASSRTSGAETQYF. CDR3 nucleotides: TGCGCCAGCAGCCGGACTAGCGGGGCGGAGACCCAGTACTTC.